This T cell receptor (beta chain) was obtained from a study of cytomegalovirus exposure and HLA in healthy donors. Study-level results: TCR beta chains associated with HLA were, in a later analysis, more clonally expanded than equally common others. Near-uniform donor sequencing depth was presumed by presence/absence analyses.

The CDR3 is 15 residues long. The germline V gene encodes CDR1 SGHNT and CDR2 YENEEA. Trimming cost V 5 bases and J 8 bases; bases outside gene matches: 9. PCR used 60 Vbeta primers and 13 Jbeta primers. Data came from immunoSEQ multiplex PCR; TCRdb stores just in-frame clones and leaves some out. The sample carries about 190,000 clones, more than 65% recorded once. A remark on this clone: Its cognate antigen is unknown.

The rearrangement joins TRBV11-3 to TRBJ2-1; 10 nucleotides line up with TRBD1. The sequenced sample was PBMCs. This TCR derives from a man aged 45-60 years in good health and CMV-seronegative. CDR3 sequence: CASSPRTGGYDEQFF. CDR3 bases: TGTGCCAGCAGCCCCCGGACAGGGGGGTATGATGAGCAGTTCTTC.